The 8 T cell receptor beta chains reported below all come from one sample, sequenced in a study of OX40 agonist ivuxolimab in advanced cancers. Library generation was performed with the immunoSEQ multiplex PCR assay. The immuneACCESS repertoire file appears here via TCRdb, limited to in-frame rearrangements. These files lack a portion of the clones; in checked studies, under half of the deficit traces to unresolved V genes, and the cause of the others is not known. This sample has about 80,000 clones in its table, and roughly 91% of those were observed once. About 0.32% of the sample is held by the ten biggest clonotypes. The specimen comprised CD4+ or CD8+ T cells sorted from blood, sampled in a trial of the OX40 agonist ivuxolimab. Every receptor here comes from an adult with an advanced solid tumor such as melanoma, head and neck, liver or kidney cancer.

For the CDR3, the DNA is TGTGCCAGCAGTGGACAGGGGACAGATACGCAGTATTTT. Protein: CASSGQGTDTQYF. The rearrangement joins TRBV2 to TRBJ2-3; 8 nucleotides line up with TRBD1. This CDR3 has 13 amino acids. Trimming removed 4 bases from V and 3 bases from J; junction bases left unmatched: 0. CDR1 and CDR2 from the germline V gene are SNHLY and FYNNEI.

The chain employs TRBV4-1 and TRBJ1-5; 9 positions match TRBD1. Trimming removed 4 bases from V and 4 bases from J; junction bases left unmatched: 2. Germline V gives CDR1 MGHRA, CDR2 YSYEKL. The CDR3 is made up of 14 amino acids. The CDR3 DNA follows: TGCGCCAGCAGCCCGACAGGGGGAAATCAGCCCCAGCATTTT. It yields the protein CASSPTGGNQPQHF.

The rearrangement uses TRBV19 and TRBJ2-3; 7 bases agree with TRBD1. After removal of 7 bases from V and 2 bases from J, the junction contained 12 bases not matched to a gene. CDR3 size: 16 residues. Germline CDR1 LNHDA, CDR2 SQIVND (reference sequence). The CDR3 spells CASNPRQGFHTDTQYF. CDR3 DNA sequence: TGTGCCAGTAACCCCCGACAGGGCTTTCACACAGATACGCAGTATTTT.

V usage is TRBV11-2 and J usage is TRBJ2-6, with 8 bases aligning to TRBD1. Losses at the gene ends were 5 bases for V and 4 bases for J; bases not matched to a gene: 4. The germline CDR1 and CDR2 sequences are SGHAT and FQNNGV. The CDR3 has 15 amino acids. This CDR3 is CASSPGTGGANVLTF. Here the CDR3 DNA reads TGTGCCAGCAGCCCGGGGACAGGAGGGGCCAACGTCCTGACTTTC.

The gene calls are TRBV7-9 and TRBJ1-4; a possible D gene is TRBD1 (5 bases). V lost 5 bases to trimming and J lost 7 bases, with 17 bases between them. This CDR3 region has 15 residues. Looked up from germline, CDR1 is SEHNR and CDR2 is FQNEAQ (reference sequence). CDR3 sequence (DNA): TGTGCCAGCAGCCCGGGCGGGCCCCAGGGTGAAAAACTGTTTTTT. It yields the protein CASSPGGPQGEKLFF.

The chain couples TRBV6-5 to TRBJ1-4; 7 positions match TRBD1. Trimming removed 6 bases from V and 5 bases from J; junction bases left unmatched: 6. The CDR3 runs to 14 residues. Germline CDR1 is MNHEY and CDR2 is SVGAGI. The CDR3 region has the DNA TGTGCCAGCAGAACAGGGGAATTGAATGAAAAACTGTTTTTT. Translating gives CASRTGELNEKLFF.

V is TRBV28 and J is TRBJ1-2; unclear D gene. V lost 3 bases, J lost 6 bases, and 17 bases lay in between. Germline values: CDR1 MDHEN, CDR2 SYDVKM. The CDR3 covers 15 residues. This CDR3 is CASSLLVAGDDGYTF. CDR3 sequence (DNA): TGTGCCAGCAGTTTGTTGGTAGCCGGCGACGATGGCTACACCTTC.

The J gene is TRBJ2-7, the V gene TRBV6-5; D possibly corresponds to TRBD1 (6 bases). Trimming removed 6 bases from V and 4 bases from J, with 19 bases in between. Germline CDR1 is MNHEY and CDR2 is SVGAGI. The CDR3 is 15 amino acids. The CDR3: CASRLSADRRYEQYF. CDR3 DNA sequence: TGTGCCAGCAGGCTAAGCGCGGACAGACGTTACGAGCAGTACTTC.